This T cell receptor (beta chain) emerged from a study of immune evolution from preneoplasia to lung adenocarcinoma. The data were produced by immunoSEQ multiplex PCR, yet TCRdb's version contains in-frame clones alone and is incomplete. The sample shows some 9,900 clones, approximately 78% of them seen only once. CDR1 and CDR2 from the germline V gene are SGHVS and FQNEAQ. The CDR3 spans 16 residues. Between the trimmed V and J ends, which lost 5 bases and 1 base, there was a span of 18 bases. About this clone itself: The sample contains more than one DNA sequence encoding this CDR3.

Sequencing was carried out using FFPE minimally invasive lung adenocarcinoma tissue. The TCR originated in a person aged 65-85 years with lung adenocarcinoma. The chain is built from TRBV7-8 and TRBJ2-7; D possibly corresponds to TRBD2 (6 bases). CDR3 sequence: CASSRLGGEGSYEQYF. The CDR3 coding sequence is TGTGCCAGCAGCCGCTTGGGGGGAGAGGGGTCCTACGAGCAGTACTTC.